The present T cell receptor beta chain was sequenced within a study of blood T cell repertoires in COVID-19. Study summary: Donors in the United States, Italy and Spain gave samples during acute or convalescent COVID-19. PBMCs, B-cell-depleted T cells, or T cells were the source of the cDNA or gDNA that made up the material.

CDR1 is SGHDT, CDR2 YYEEEE, per germline. The CDR3 covers 17 residues. Germline trimming cut 0 bases from V and 6 bases from J; bases unmatched to any gene: 8. Residents of 20 to 25 US areas, aged roughly 18 to 89 years, made up the participants. Researchers sorted participants into cohorts using their self-reported clinical history. The table came from immunoSEQ multiplex PCR; TCRdb's copy has only in-frame clones and leaves some out. The data contain approximately 340,000 clones, roughly nine tenths of them singletons. V and J are TRBV5-6 and TRBJ2-2, with 10 bases identical to TRBD2. The sequencing input was PBMCs or T cells enriched from blood (not recorded which). This clonotype was sampled from a woman between 35 and 50 years old who had been exposed to COVID-19. CDR3 in DNA: TGTGCCAGCAGCTTGGAACCGGGACTAGCGATTTCCGGGGAGCTGTTTTTT. It encodes CASSLEPGLAISGELFF.